What follows are 6 T cell receptor beta chains derived from one specimen sequenced in a study of beta chain features in type 1 diabetes. TCRB transcripts that were expressed got sequenced, as all of the isolated RNA had been reverse transcribed. This table comes from immunoSEQ multiplex PCR, and its TCRdb copy is limited to in-frame clones, with some not included. The sample carries hundreds of thousands of clones, around 15% recorded once. Antigens of these TCRs are unknown. General study findings and limits: TCRB CDR3s were moderately but significantly shorter in Type 1 diabetes patients in all four CD4+ subsets.

The sequencing input was naive CD4+ T cells from blood. Receptor source: a man aged 18 to 30 with type 1 diabetes.

The rearrangement links TRBV5-4 to TRBJ2-5; 7 positions match TRBD1. CDR1 and CDR2 from the germline V gene are SGHNT and YYREEE (reference sequence). The CDR3 is made up of 16 amino acids. The trim removed 1 base at V and 5 bases at J, leaving 11 bases unmatched. The CDR3 sequence: CASSLPLDRSTETQYF. The DNA of the CDR3 is TGTGCCAGCAGCTTGCCGCTGGACAGGTCGACGGAGACCCAGTACTTC.

The chain carries TRBV6-5 and TRBJ2-1, with 7 bases fitting TRBD1. This CDR3 has 16 residues. V lost 0 bases, J lost 6 bases, and 8 bases stayed unmatched. Germline lookup yields CDR1 MNHEY and CDR2 SVGAGI. CDR3 loop: CASSYSYKAGGNEQFF. DNA for the CDR3: TGTGCCAGCAGTTACTCGTATAAGGCAGGGGGCAATGAGCAGTTCTTC.

The chain employs TRBV7-9 and TRBJ2-1; TRBD1 or TRBD2 may be the D gene (5 bases each). V lost 1 base to trimming and J lost 8 bases, with 6 bases between them. Germline CDR1 reads SEHNR; CDR2 reads FQNEAQ (reference sequence). The CDR3 is 12 amino acids. The CDR3 nucleotides are TGTGCCAGCAGCTTAGTGGGGGATGAGCAGTTCTTC. Protein product: CASSLVGDEQFF.

This clone was observed a handful of times. The same CDR3 also results from other DNA sequences found in this sample. The rearrangement joins TRBV30 to TRBJ1-2; the match to TRBD1 covers 10 bases. Trimming removed 1 base from V and 7 bases from J; junction bases left unmatched: 0. Germline values: CDR1 GTSNPN, CDR2 SVGIG (reference sequence). CDR3 length: 12 amino acids. The CDR3 sequence: CAWSGTGGGYTF. The CDR3 coding sequence is TGTGCCTGGAGTGGGACAGGGGGTGGCTACACCTTC.

The table lists this clone with a few counts. This chain connects TRBV2 to TRBJ2-3; D may be TRBD2 (5 bases). Between the trimmed V and J ends, which lost 2 bases and 0 bases, there was a span of 12 bases. CDR1 is SNHLY, CDR2 FYNNEI, per germline. The CDR3 consists of 16 residues. CDR3 amino acids: CASSERGSLSTDTQYF. The DNA for the CDR3 is TGTGCCAGCAGTGAAAGAGGGAGTCTTAGCACAGATACGCAGTATTTT. Drawing the rest from reference TRBV2 and TRBJ2-3, the complete variable domain is EPEVTQTPSHQVTQMGQEVILRCVPISNHLYFYWYRQILGQKVEFLVSFYNNEISEKSEIFDDQFSVERPDGSNFTLKIRSTKLEDSAMYFCASSERGSLSTDTQYFGPGTRLTVL.

The chain uses TRBV10-3 and TRBJ2-5, with 9 bases matching TRBD1. V dropped 8 bases and J dropped 3; count of bases not matched to a gene: 1. Germline-derived CDR1 and CDR2 are ENHRY and SYGVKD. CDR3 length: 12 amino acids. CDR3 amino acids: CAIRQGEETQYF. The CDR3 nucleotides read TGTGCCATCCGACAGGGGGAAGAGACCCAGTACTTC.